The 26 T cell receptor beta chains presented below share a single source sample, sequenced in a study of blood T cells in healthy people across ages. A J-beta primer mix and a sample-barcoded 5' primer were used in a second PCR of roughly 6 to 11 cycles. TCRdb passed the 5' RACE reads through MiXCR, listing each CDR3 protein once. The sample records over a million distinct CDR3 sequences, approximately 42% being singletons. The specimen was blood. Source of these receptors: a woman between 18 and 29 years old in good health.

Only a few counts were recorded for this clonotype. The CDR3 protein is CASSQISSGGTDTQYF. The CDR3 region has the DNA TGCGCCAGCAGCCAAATCTCTAGCGGGGGTACAGATACGCAGTATTTT. The rearrangement joins TRBV4-3 to TRBJ2-3; the match to TRBD2 covers 10 bases. CDR1 LGHNA and CDR2 YSLEER come from the germline V gene. After removal of 2 bases from V and 3 bases from J, the junction contained 5 bases not matched to a gene. The CDR3 has 16 residues.

This chain joins TRBV12-3 or TRBV12-4 and TRBJ2-7, with TRBD1 identical over 9 bases. The CDR3 is 12 amino acids. Trimming at V came to 7 bases and at J to 6 bases, leaving 4 bases not matched to a gene. CDR3 DNA: TGTGCCAGCACGAAACAGGGGGCCGAGCAGTACTTC. It codes for CASTKQGAEQYF.

This clonotype was seen more than once but under ten times. V usage is TRBV7-9 and J usage is TRBJ2-1; 10 positions agree with TRBD2. Germline assignment: CDR1 SEHNR and CDR2 FQNEAQ (reference sequence). The CDR3 length is 17 residues. V dropped 3 bases and J dropped 3; count of bases not matched to a gene: 8. The CDR3 protein is CASSLTLASGGYNEQFF. The DNA of the CDR3 is TGTGCCAGCAGCTTGACCTTGGCTAGCGGGGGCTACAATGAGCAGTTCTTC.

The genes are TRBV19 and TRBJ2-1; D is perhaps TRBD2 (5 bases). The germline V gene encodes CDR1 LNHDA and CDR2 SQIVND (reference sequence). This CDR3 comprises 15 residues. Trimming took 3 bases from V and 0 from J, leaving 9 bases between them. CDR3 nucleotide sequence: TGTGCCAGTAGTATTGAGGGCAGCTCCTACAATGAGCAGTTCTTC. It translates to CASSIEGSSYNEQFF.

The chain couples TRBV5-1 to TRBJ2-7, with a weak D call TRBD1 (6 bases). V was cut by 0 bases and J by 10 bases, with 20 bases left in between. Germline V lookup: CDR1 SGHRS, CDR2 YFSETQ. CDR3 length equals 15 residues. As DNA, the CDR3 is TGCGCCAGCAGCTTGGGGACAGCTGGAGACCTTTACCAGTACTTC. It specifies CASSLGTAGDLYQYF.

This clonotype was observed a handful of times. The chain carries TRBV24-1 and TRBJ2-3; possible D gene TRBD2, 6 bases. The CDR3 sequence is 15 residues long. Trimming left V 2 bases short and J 6 bases short, with 14 bases between. Germline CDR1 is KGHDR and CDR2 is SFDVKD. CDR3 loop: CATSDSAGPGDTQYF. For the CDR3, the DNA is TGTGCCACCAGTGATTCGGCGGGGCCGGGGGATACGCAGTATTTT.

The chain recombines TRBV15 with TRBJ1-4; D might be TRBD1 (5 bases). This CDR3 has 15 residues. The V gene lost 5 bases and the J gene lost 0 bases, with 10 bases spanning the gap. Germline lookup yields CDR1 LNHNV and CDR2 YYDKDF (reference sequence). The CDR3 here is CATSPRGATNEKLFF. CDR3 DNA sequence: TGTGCCACCAGCCCGAGGGGTGCAACTAATGAAAAACTGTTTTTT.

This chain connects TRBV24-1 to TRBJ1-1; D call uncertain. Trimming pared 3 bases from V and 3 bases from J, leaving 7 bases between. This CDR3 comprises 13 residues. Per germline, CDR1 KGHDR and CDR2 SFDVKD. CDR3: CATSDGPYTEAFF. In DNA, the CDR3 is TGTGCCACCAGTGATGGCCCCTACACTGAAGCTTTCTTT.

This clonotype was seen ten or more times. The genes are TRBV6-5 and TRBJ2-3, with D perhaps TRBD2 (5 bases). The V gene's germline CDR1 is MNHEY and CDR2 SVGAGI. Trimming removed 4 bases at V and 5 bases at J, with 19 bases between. The CDR3 extends over 16 amino acids. CDR3 region: CASSSQRGVKGDTQYF. The CDR3, as DNA: TGTGCCAGCAGTTCCCAACGGGGAGTTAAGGGAGATACGCAGTATTTT.

In nucleotides, the CDR3 is TGTGCCAGCGGGTGGGGTATTTACGAGCAGTACTTC. Translation: CASGWGIYEQYF. The chain recombines TRBV25-1 with TRBJ2-5; D is unresolved. The J call may not be correct, given that the DNA end is closer to TRBJ2-7. The CDR3 length is 12 residues. Germline lookup yields CDR1 MGHDK and CDR2 SYGVNS.

The rearrangement joins TRBV25-1 to TRBJ1-2; 7 bases are a match to TRBD1. The CDR3 is made up of 15 amino acids. The ends lost 4 bases at V and 2 bases at J; junction bases unmatched: 7. The germline V gene has CDR1 MGHDK and CDR2 SYGVNS. The chain's CDR3 is CASSAQGSANYGYTF. In DNA, the CDR3 is TGTGCCAGCAGTGCACAGGGGAGCGCGAACTATGGCTACACCTTC.

This clonotype has just a few counts. This chain connects TRBV6-2 or TRBV6-3 to TRBJ1-2, with D unclear. Germline values: CDR1 MNHEY, CDR2 SVGEGT. Trimming took off 6 bases at V and 1 base at J, with 15 bases between the two ends. This CDR3 is 15 amino acids long. The CDR3 is CASRFRRRYNYGYTF. The CDR3 region has the DNA TGTGCCAGCAGATTTCGACGGAGATATAACTATGGCTACACCTTC.

V usage is TRBV6-6 and J usage is TRBJ2-7; D remains ambiguous. In germline, CDR1 is MNHNY, CDR2 SVGAGI (reference sequence). Deletions cut 4 bases from V and 0 bases from J, with 13 bases between. The CDR3 totals 15 residues. The CDR3 region has the DNA TGTGCCAGCAGTTCGATCAAGGAGAGCTCCTACGAGCAGTACTTC. Protein product: CASSSIKESSYEQYF.

This clonotype was seen a few times. V usage is TRBV28 and J usage is TRBJ2-7; D unclear. CDR1 is MDHEN, CDR2 SYDVKM, per germline. This CDR3 region has 13 residues. Trimming shortened V by 1 base and J by 6 bases, and 10 bases separated the two germline ends. The CDR3 loop is CASSLYGWGEQYF. As DNA, the CDR3 is TGTGCCAGCAGTTTATACGGCTGGGGCGAGCAGTACTTC.

The chain joins TRBV11-2 to TRBJ1-2; 8 bases align to TRBD1. Trimming took 5 bases from V and 7 from J; bases not matched to a gene: 9. This CDR3 is built from 14 residues. Germline V gene sequence: CDR1 SGHAT, CDR2 FQNNGV. CDR3 protein: CASSKQGVWGGYTF. DNA for the CDR3: TGTGCCAGCAGCAAACAGGGGGTTTGGGGTGGCTACACCTTC. The full variable domain, completed using reference TRBV11-2 and TRBJ1-2, is EAGVAQSPRYKIIEKRQSVAFWCNPISGHATLYWYQQILGQGPKLLIQFQNNGVVDDSQLPKDRFSAERLKGVDSTLKIQPAKLEDSAVYLCASSKQGVWGGYTFGSGTRLTVV.

This clonotype has at least ten counts. The chain uses TRBV4-3 and TRBJ2-3, with 7 bases fitting TRBD2. Germline assignment: CDR1 LGHNA and CDR2 YSLEER. There are 16 residues in the CDR3. The V segment lost 5 bases and the J segment 2 bases; nucleotides outside the gene matches: 10. CDR3 amino acids: CASSSLLATSTDTQYF. The CDR3 DNA reads as TGCGCCAGCAGCTCTTTACTAGCGACCTCCACAGATACGCAGTATTTT.

The CDR3 sequence: CASSWIIAEQFF. DNA of the CDR3: TGTGCCAGCAGCTGGATTATTGCTGAGCAGTTCTTC. The V gene is TRBV12-3 or TRBV12-4, the J gene TRBJ2-1; D remains ambiguous. Trimming left V 6 bases short and J 9 bases short, with 12 bases between. The CDR3 loop spans 12 amino acids.

The chain employs TRBV4-3 and TRBJ2-1; 8 bases map to TRBD2. The J call may be faulty, since TRBJ2-7 better matches the DNA end. Looked up from germline, CDR1 is LGHNA and CDR2 is YSLEER. The CDR3 totals 18 residues. CDR3 DNA sequence: TGCGCCAGCAGCCAAGAACTTGGAGCTAGCGGGTCCTACAATGAGCAGTACTTC. Protein sequence: CASSQELGASGSYNEQYF.

The chain recombines TRBV7-2 with TRBJ2-1; tentative D call: TRBD2 (5 bases). V lost 5 bases, J lost 13 bases, and 12 bases lay in between. Per germline, CDR1 SGHTA and CDR2 FQGNSA. The CDR3 runs to 11 residues. The CDR3 spells CASSTRETQFF. The CDR3 nucleotides are TGTGCCAGCAGCACAAGGGAGACCCAGTTCTTC.

The chain is built from TRBV3-1 and TRBJ2-3; D gene ambiguous. Germline CDR1 and CDR2: LGHDT and YNNKEL (reference sequence). V lost 1 base to trimming and J lost 8 bases, with 10 bases between them. The CDR3 length is 13 residues. As DNA, the CDR3 is TGTGCCAGCAGCCAAGCAGAGGCAGGTACGCAGTATTTT. It codes for CASSQAEAGTQYF.

The chain is built from TRBV27 and TRBJ2-7; tentatively, D is TRBD1 (6 bases). The DNA end is a closer match to TRBJ2-5, so the J assignment may be wrong. CDR1 is MNHEY, CDR2 SMNVEV, per germline (reference sequence). This CDR3 comprises 14 residues. The CDR3 bases are TGTGCCAGCAGTTCCACAGGGCTTAGTGAGACCCAGTACTTC. It codes for CASSSTGLSETQYF.

This clonotype turned up a few times. V gene TRBV4-3 combines with J gene TRBJ2-1; 9 positions match TRBD2. V lost 0 bases, J lost 9 bases, and 6 bases stayed unmatched. Germline V lookup: CDR1 LGHNA, CDR2 YSLEER. The CDR3 is made up of 15 amino acids. CDR3 bases: TGCGCCAGCAGCCAAGATCTGGGACTAGCCGGTGAGCAGTTCTTC. Its translation is CASSQDLGLAGEQFF.

This clonotype was counted only a few times. This chain links TRBV4-1 with TRBJ2-2, with D possibly TRBD1 on 5 matching bases. This CDR3 is built from 15 residues. Germline loops: CDR1 MGHRA, CDR2 YSYEKL. Trimming pared 0 bases from V and 2 bases from J, leaving 7 bases between. DNA of the CDR3: TGCGCCAGCAGCCAAGAACAGGCTAACACCGGGGAGCTGTTTTTT. Translation gives CASSQEQANTGELFF.

This rearrangement joins TRBV6-2 or TRBV6-3 to TRBJ1-2, with a possible D match to TRBD1 (6 bases). The CDR3 totals 14 residues. V shed 2 bases and J shed 4 bases, with 11 bases lying between them. Germline V lookup: CDR1 MNHEY, CDR2 SVGEGT. The CDR3, as DNA: TGTGCCAGCAGTTACCAGGGGTGCAGCTATGGCTACACCTTC. The encoded protein is CASSYQGCSYGYTF.

The sample holds a few counts of this clonotype. V is TRBV20-1 and J is TRBJ2-1; no clear D. Trimming took off 3 bases at V and 2 bases at J, with 8 bases between the two ends. The CDR3 consists of 13 residues. Germline lookup yields CDR1 DFQATT and CDR2 SNEGSKA (reference sequence). CDR3 DNA sequence: TGCAGTGCTAGGGAGATCGCCTACAATGAGCAGTTCTTC. Residues: CSAREIAYNEQFF.

A few counts support this clonotype. The chain employs TRBV3-1 and TRBJ1-2, with 7 bases aligning to TRBD1. The CDR3 covers 14 residues. V lost 5 bases, J lost 8 bases, and 11 bases stayed unmatched. Germline assignment: CDR1 LGHDT and CDR2 YNNKEL (reference sequence). As DNA, the CDR3 is TGTGCCAGCAGCACCTCCGGGACAGCATCCGGCTACACCTTC. Amino acids: CASSTSGTASGYTF.